Below are 27 T cell receptor beta chains sequenced from a single sample in a study of shared clonotypes between healthy human individuals. TCRdb's copy holds only in-frame clones and misses some; the assay was immunoSEQ multiplex PCR. The sample holds fewer than 700,000 clones; roughly 79% are singletons and the top ten take 12%. The sequencing sample was made of PBMCs. The receptors derive from a woman in her 40s in good health. Some clones in this sample may be carry-over from other donors' samples.

V gene TRBV28 combines with J gene TRBJ2-7; 9 nucleotides align to TRBD2. V lost 5 bases and J lost 2; bases outside the gene matches: 7. Per the germline V gene, CDR1 is MDHEN and CDR2 is SYDVKM. This CDR3 comprises 15 residues. For the CDR3, the DNA is TGTGCCAGCAGTAACCCCCTAGCGGGGACCTACGAGCAGTACTTC. Translation: CASSNPLAGTYEQYF.

V usage is TRBV5-1 and J usage is TRBJ1-1; 10 bases agree with TRBD1. V shed 9 bases, J shed 5 bases, and the junction held 10 bases outside the gene matches. The germline V gene has CDR1 SGHRS and CDR2 YFSETQ. CDR3 length equals 14 residues. For the CDR3, the DNA is TGCGCCACTACGGAGGACAGGGGGGAAACTGAAGCTTTCTTT. Its protein product is CATTEDRGETEAFF.

Concerning this clone itself: Only one base separates this from a far larger clonotype, so it likely reflects a read error. V usage is TRBV5-4 and J usage is TRBJ2-7; TRBD1 might be the D (5 bases). Per the germline V gene, CDR1 is SGHNT and CDR2 is YYREEE (reference sequence). The CDR3 has 14 residues. CDR3 sequence (DNA): TGTGCCAGCGGCTTGGGGCAATGGAAGGGCGAGCAGTACTTC. This gives the protein CASGLGQWKGEQYF.

J is TRBJ2-1 and V is TRBV19; tentatively, D is TRBD2 (5 bases). Deletions cut 4 bases from V and 0 bases from J, with 13 bases between. The germline V gene has CDR1 LNHDA and CDR2 SQIVND (reference sequence). The CDR3 loop spans 16 amino acids. This CDR3 is CASSTPAESSYNEQFF. In DNA form, the CDR3 reads TGTGCCAGTAGTACCCCAGCGGAGAGCTCCTACAATGAGCAGTTCTTC.

Comment on this clone: The junction departs from germline at one end; a sequencing error may be responsible. The CDR3 coding sequence is TGCAGTGTTAGACAAGGTGATACGCAGTATTTT. As protein: CSVRQGDTQYF. This sequence joins TRBV20-1 and TRBJ2-3; D remains unclear. CDR1 DFQATT and CDR2 SNEGSKA come from the germline V gene (reference sequence). This CDR3 contains 11 residues.

The rearrangement joins TRBV5-1 to TRBJ2-3, with TRBD2 matching 13 bases. From germline, CDR1 is SGHRS and CDR2 YFSETQ. The J segment lost 2 bases and the V segment lost 4 bases, leaving 7 bases of the junction unmatched. The CDR3 consists of 17 residues. The DNA of the CDR3 is TGCGCCAGCAGCCCAGGACTAGCGGGAGCGTACACAGATACGCAGTATTTT. It encodes CASSPGLAGAYTDTQYF.

This clone was counted only a few times. V gene TRBV19 combines with J gene TRBJ1-2; D is ambiguous. V was shortened by 1 base and J by 1 base, with 16 bases between the two germline ends. CDR1 LNHDA and CDR2 SQIVND come from the germline V gene (reference sequence). The CDR3 extends over 17 amino acids. DNA for the CDR3: TGTGCCAGTAGTATAGCTCCCGCGGGCACCAGTAACTATGGCTACACCTTC. Translation gives CASSIAPAGTSNYGYTF. Together with reference TRBV19 and TRBJ1-2, the CDR3 gives the full variable domain: DGGITQSPKYLFRKEGQNVTLSCEQNLNHDAMYWYRQDPGQGLRLIYYSQIVNDFQKGDIAEGYSVSREKKESFPLTVTSAQKNPTAFYLCASSIAPAGTSNYGYTFGSGTRLTVV.

This clone was detected only a few times. The chain is built from TRBV19 and TRBJ2-6; 7 bases align to TRBD2. Trimming took 4 bases from V and 0 from J; bases not matched to a gene: 3. Germline loops: CDR1 LNHDA, CDR2 SQIVND (reference sequence). CDR3 length equals 16 residues. The CDR3 coding sequence is TGTGCCAGTAGTACCTCGGGGGGCTCTGGGGCCAACGTCCTGACTTTC. Translated, it gives CASSTSGGSGANVLTF.

This clone was observed a few times. The rearrangement links TRBV4-1 to TRBJ2-1; D is unresolved. V dropped 4 bases and J dropped 8 bases, with 9 bases sitting between them. CDR1 is MGHRA, CDR2 YSYEKL, per germline. This CDR3 contains 12 residues. The DNA of the CDR3 is TGCGCCAGCAGCCGCCCCGGAGATGAGCAGTTCTTC. Translation: CASSRPGDEQFF.

The gene calls are TRBV7-2 and TRBJ2-1; D unresolved. The germline V gene encodes CDR1 SGHTA and CDR2 FQGNSA. V shed 1 base and J shed 8 bases, with 15 bases lying between them. CDR3 length: 15 residues. CDR3 in amino acids: CASSLEGRPVDEQFF. For the CDR3, the DNA is TGTGCCAGCAGCTTAGAAGGGCGACCAGTGGATGAGCAGTTCTTC.

V is TRBV7-9 and J is TRBJ2-7, with D maybe TRBD2 (6 bases). From germline, CDR1 is SEHNR and CDR2 FQNEAQ (reference sequence). This CDR3 has 13 amino acids. The V end lost 8 bases, the J end lost 3 bases, and 14 bases lay between the germline ends. DNA of the CDR3: TGTGCCAGCGGAGTAGCGGAGAGCTACGAGCAGTACTTC. Translated: CASGVAESYEQYF.

The genes are TRBV19 and TRBJ2-7, with TRBD2 matching over 13 bases. Trimming removed 7 bases from V and 5 bases from J; junction bases left unmatched: 14. Germline CDR1 and CDR2: LNHDA and SQIVND (reference sequence). This CDR3 contains 17 residues. The CDR3 DNA sequence: TGTGCCAGTACCCCTCAACTAGCGGGAGGGCCCCCCCACGAGCAGTACTTC. Residues: CASTPQLAGGPPHEQYF. The entire variable domain, with the rest obtained from reference TRBV19 and TRBJ2-7, is as follows: DGGITQSPKYLFRKEGQNVTLSCEQNLNHDAMYWYRQDPGQGLRLIYYSQIVNDFQKGDIAEGYSVSREKKESFPLTVTSAQKNPTAFYLCASTPQLAGGPPHEQYFGPGTRLTVT.

The gene calls are TRBV2 and TRBJ1-1, with a tentative D call TRBD1 (5 bases). This CDR3 is 13 amino acids long. Germline V gives CDR1 SNHLY, CDR2 FYNNEI. Trimming cost V 8 bases and J 1 base, with 11 bases left between them. Written as DNA, the CDR3 is TGTGCCAGCCGATGGACACAGAACACTGAAGCTTTCTTT. This gives the protein CASRWTQNTEAFF.

This clone was recorded only once. The CDR3 DNA follows: TGTGCCAGCAGCCCCAGAACTTCCAGGATCTCCTACGAGCAGTACTTC. It codes for CASSPRTSRISYEQYF. J is TRBJ2-7 and V is TRBV7-9; D remains ambiguous. Germline CDR1 SEHNR, CDR2 FQNEAQ (reference sequence). This CDR3 region has 16 residues. Trimming took 5 bases from V and 0 from J, leaving 17 bases between them. Drawing the rest from reference TRBV7-9 and TRBJ2-7, the complete variable domain is DTGVSQNPRHKITKRGQNVTFRCDPISEHNRLYWYRQTLGQGPEFLTYFQNEAQLEKSRLLSDRFSAERPKGSFSTLEIQRTEQGDSAMYLCASSPRTSRISYEQYFGPGTRLTVT.

The V call is TRBV9, the J call TRBJ1-2; the D is unclear. Germline V CDR1 and CDR2: SGDLS, YYNGEE. CDR3 length: 16 residues. The V and J ends lost 0 bases and 2 bases respectively, with 14 bases between them. The CDR3 loop is CASSVGPSQANYGYTF. CDR3 nucleotides: TGTGCCAGCAGCGTAGGGCCCTCCCAAGCGAACTATGGCTACACCTTC.

The chain links TRBV19 to TRBJ2-3; D remains unclear. This CDR3 has 11 amino acids. Germline-derived CDR1 and CDR2 are LNHDA and SQIVND (reference sequence). Between the trimmed V and J ends, which lost 4 bases and 4 bases, there was a span of 3 bases. CDR3: CASSNSDTQYF. The CDR3 nucleotides read TGTGCCAGTAGTAATTCAGATACGCAGTATTTT.

As to this clone: This may stem from a read error, because a much larger clone lies one nucleotide away. This sequence joins TRBV7-2 and TRBJ2-6; D may be TRBD2 (6 bases). Trimming took 5 bases from V and 0 from J, leaving 20 bases between them. CDR3 length equals 19 residues. Per germline, CDR1 SGHTA and CDR2 FQGNSA. In nucleotides, the CDR3 is TGTGCCAGCAGCCCGGGGACTGGCGGGAAACTCTCTGGGGCCAACGTCCTGACTTTC. Protein: CASSPGTGGKLSGANVLTF. The full variable domain, its missing parts supplied by reference TRBV7-2 and TRBJ2-6, is GAGVSQSPSNKVTEKGKDVELRCDPISGHTALYWYRQSLGQGLEFLIYFQGNSAPDKSGLPSDRFSAERTGGSVSTLTIQRTQQEDSAVYLCASSPGTGGKLSGANVLTFGAGSRLTVL.

The chain employs TRBV11-2 and TRBJ1-1; no clear D gene. Germline V gene data show CDR1 as SGHAT and CDR2 as FQNNGV. The CDR3 is made up of 14 amino acids. Deletions cut 1 base from V and 7 bases from J, with 13 bases between. CDR3 residues: CASSLGRWSSEAFF. CDR3 bases: TGTGCCAGCAGCTTAGGAAGGTGGTCGAGTGAAGCTTTCTTT.

The CDR3 DNA reads TGTGCCAGCAGTCGTAGCGGGAGCTCCTACGAGCAGTACTTC. As protein: CASSRSGSSYEQYF. The rearrangement uses TRBV28 and TRBJ2-7, with 9 bases matching TRBD2. The CDR3 has 14 residues. The trim removed 5 bases at V and 0 bases at J, leaving 2 bases unmatched. Germline CDR1 MDHEN, CDR2 SYDVKM.

With regard to this clone: Since a far larger clone is one base different, this is likely a read error. This sample also contains other DNA sequences that code for the same CDR3. The rearrangement links TRBV5-4 to TRBJ1-5; D gene uncertain. Trimming stripped 3 bases from V and 5 bases from J, with 21 bases between. Germline V lookup: CDR1 SGHNT, CDR2 YYREEE (reference sequence). This CDR3 spans 17 amino acids. CDR3 region: CASSYSKDFQTHQPQHF. In DNA, the CDR3 is TGTGCCAGCAGCTACTCTAAGGACTTTCAGACTCATCAGCCCCAGCATTTT. The full variable domain, with the rest looked up from reference TRBV5-4 and TRBJ1-5, is ETGVTQSPTHLIKTRGQQVTLRCSSQSGHNTVSWYQQALGQGPQFIFQYYREEENGRGNFPPRFSGLQFPNYSSELNVNALELDDSALYLCASSYSKDFQTHQPQHFGDGTRLSIL.

This clone was seen ten or more times. J is TRBJ2-1 and V is TRBV14; possible D gene TRBD1, 5 bases. The germline V and J ends were trimmed by 1 base and 9 bases, with 13 bases remaining between them. The CDR3 length is 14 residues. From germline, CDR1 is SGHDN and CDR2 FVKESK. The CDR3 is CASSQGNRGPEQFF. For the CDR3, the DNA is TGTGCCAGCAGCCAAGGGAATAGGGGCCCTGAGCAGTTCTTC.

The chain carries TRBV11-2 and TRBJ2-7; D is possibly TRBD2 (6 bases). With 5 bases removed from V and 0 bases from J, the gap between germline ends came to 11 bases. Germline V gene sequence: CDR1 SGHAT, CDR2 FQNNGV. CDR3 length equals 14 residues. DNA for the CDR3: TGTGCCAGCAGCCCACGGGGGTCCTCCTACGAGCAGTACTTC. Translated: CASSPRGSSYEQYF.

The V gene is TRBV10-2, the J gene TRBJ2-3, with TRBD2 matching 8 bases. The length of the CDR3 is 15 residues. Per germline, CDR1 WSHSY and CDR2 SAAADI. The V and J ends lost 6 bases and 3 bases, in that order; junction bases with no gene match: 8. DNA for the CDR3: TGCGCCAGCAGGGAGCCCCGGGAGGGGACAGATACGCAGTATTTT. This translates into CASREPREGTDTQYF.

V is TRBV27 and J is TRBJ2-7; 7 positions agree with TRBD1. Germline V gene lookup returns CDR1 MNHEY and CDR2 SMNVEV (reference sequence). The CDR3 is made up of 14 amino acids. V dropped 3 bases and J dropped 3; count of bases not matched to a gene: 5. This CDR3 is CASSFNRDSYEQYF. CDR3 DNA: TGTGCCAGCAGTTTTAACCGGGACAGCTACGAGCAGTACTTC.

The genes are TRBV5-1 and TRBJ2-7; tentatively, D is TRBD2 (5 bases). CDR3 length equals 14 residues. Germline-derived CDR1 and CDR2 are SGHRS and YFSETQ. Trimming pared 4 bases from V and 6 bases from J, leaving 17 bases between. CDR3: CASSTRTAGGEQYF. For the CDR3, the DNA is TGCGCCAGCAGCACTCGGACTGCCGGAGGCGAGCAGTACTTC.

This clone came up a few times. V is TRBV15 and J is TRBJ1-4; D perhaps matches TRBD1 (5 bases). V shed 0 bases and J shed 7 bases, with 9 bases lying between them. Germline V lookup: CDR1 LNHNV, CDR2 YYDKDF (reference sequence). The CDR3 has 14 residues. For the CDR3, the DNA is TGTGCCACCAGCAGAGATCGGGGGGTTGAAAAACTGTTTTTT. Its translation is CATSRDRGVEKLFF. The full variable domain, completed using reference TRBV15 and TRBJ1-4, is DAMVIQNPRYQVTQFGKPVTLSCSQTLNHNVMYWYQQKSSQAPKLLFHYYDKDFNNEADTPDNFQSRRPNTSFCFLDIRSPGLGDTAMYLCATSRDRGVEKLFFGSGTQLSVL.

This chain uses TRBV29-1 with TRBJ1-2; 9 bases map to TRBD1. Looked up from germline, CDR1 is SQVTM and CDR2 is ANQGSEA. This CDR3 is 14 amino acids long. V lost 6 bases, J lost 7 bases, and 12 bases stayed unmatched. As DNA, the CDR3 is TGCAGCGTAAGTTGGACAGGGGCTGGTCGTGGCTACACCTTC. It is translated as CSVSWTGAGRGYTF. Based on the CDR3 plus reference TRBV29-1 and TRBJ1-2, the full variable domain is SAVISQKPSRDICQRGTSLTIQCQVDSQVTMMFWYRQQPGQSLTLIATANQGSEATYESGFVIDKFPISRPNLTFSTLTVSNMSPEDSSIYLCSVSWTGAGRGYTFGSGTRLTVV.